This is a list of T cell receptor beta chains from one sample in a study of tumor-infiltrating lymphocytes in primary liver carcinoma. TCRdb re-derived calls from the multiplex PCR reads in MiXCR, one entry per CDR3 protein. The sample contains 100,000 to 120,000 distinct CDR3 sequences, 82% of which appear only once. The sample consisted of liver tumor tissue from sampling region 3. Receptors were obtained from a man between 40 and 49 years old with primary liver carcinoma and hepatitis B virus infection. CDR3s include the opening cysteine and the closing phenylalanine or tryptophan. D genes are given only for firm matches.

D: .
J: TRBJ2-3
V: TRBV7-8
CDR3: CVSSSDCYEGTQYF

D: .
J: TRBJ2-7
V: TRBV29-1
CDR3: CSAMTPGTGTPYEQYF

D: .
J: TRBJ2-7
V: TRBV4-1
CDR3: CTRSLKGGVEQYF

D: TRBD1
J: TRBJ2-1
V: TRBV5-1
CDR3: CASSIAGTDNNEQFF

D: TRBD1
J: TRBJ1-2
V: TRBV29-1
CDR3: CSVGQDTYGYTF

D: TRBD2
J: TRBJ2-2
V: TRBV11-2
CDR3: CASSLVSSGGTWELFF

D: .
J: TRBJ1-1
V: TRBV30
CDR3: CGWGWATANTEAFF

D: .
J: TRBJ2-5
V: TRBV11-2
CDR3: CDSSPTDQQVGRETQYF

D: .
J: TRBJ2-2
V: TRBV28
CDR3: CASSFGGNTGELFF

D: .
J: TRBJ2-7
V: TRBV29-1
CDR3: CSVNFGTYEQYF

D: .
J: TRBJ1-2
V: TRBV6-5
CDR3: CASRPLGRGNYGYTF

D: .
J: TRBJ2-7
V: TRBV5-6
CDR3: CTSSSCGLSSYEQYF

D: .
J: TRBJ2-1
V: TRBV4-1
CDR3: CASSQAVIYDNEQFF

D: .
J: TRBJ2-1
V: TRBV11-3
CDR3: CVSNLGVSNNELFF

D: TRBD1
J: TRBJ2-3
V: TRBV13
CDR3: CANSLRQGRTRVTQYF

D: TRBD1
J: TRBJ2-1
V: TRBV25-1
CDR3: CASRDSGGSYNEQFF

D: TRBD1
J: TRBJ2-1
V: TRBV29-1
CDR3: CSVLRTGVKGEHFF

D: TRBD2
J: TRBJ2-1
V: TRBV20-1
CDR3: CSARTSGGLSSYNEQFF

D: .
J: TRBJ2-1
V: TRBV11-3
CDR3: CASSLGVCDNEQFF

D: .
J: TRBJ1-4
V: TRBV4-2
CDR3: CISSQDRARGATNEKLFF

D: TRBD2
J: TRBJ2-3
V: TRBV6-5
CDR3: CASKPRLAVTDTQYF

D: .
J: TRBJ2-1
V: TRBV5-8
CDR3: CASSSGSIGDNEQFF

D: TRBD2
J: TRBJ2-1
V: TRBV4-1
CDR3: CTSSQELTSGQSEQLF

D: TRBD2
J: TRBJ2-3
V: TRBV11-1
CDR3: CAGSLRVPTSGRATDTQYF

D: .
J: TRBJ2-1
V: TRBV5-6
CDR3: CASSLVSGVPYNGQFF

D: TRBD2
J: TRBJ2-1
V: TRBV5-4
CDR3: CASSWASGRTNEQFF

D: .
J: TRBJ1-2
V: TRBV29-1
CDR3: CSTSELANYGYTF

D: .
J: TRBJ2-1
V: TRBV12-3/TRBV12-4
CDR3: CASTDQSGNEQFF

D: .
J: TRBJ2-7
V: TRBV4-1
CDR3: CASSQVSSGPYEQYF